Below, 13 T cell receptor beta chains from the same sample are listed, as sequenced in a study of pediatric ulcerative colitis. The repertoire was sequenced with immunoSEQ multiplex PCR; TCRdb's copy has only in-frame clones and lacks some. In the table there are 37,000 or so clones, roughly 85% of which are singletons. Sequenced input: blood. Receptor source: a girl aged 5-17 years with moderate ulcerative colitis.

Worth noting for this clone: Different DNA sequences within this sample yield the same CDR3. CDR3 in DNA: TGTGCCAGCAGCTTAGTCTCCGCAAACACCGGGGAGCTGTTTTTT. It is translated as CASSLVSANTGELFF. The chain carries TRBV7-8 and TRBJ2-2; D ambiguous. CDR3 length: 15 residues. V was cut by 1 base and J by 2 bases, with 8 bases left in between. Looked up from germline, CDR1 is SGHVS and CDR2 is FQNEAQ.

V gene TRBV29-1 combines with J gene TRBJ2-7; D remains ambiguous. V lost 7 bases, J lost 0 bases, and 19 bases lay in between. There are 15 residues in the CDR3. Germline loops: CDR1 SQVTM, CDR2 ANQGSEA. The CDR3: CSGDKWSGSSYEQYF. Written as DNA, the CDR3 is TGCAGCGGAGATAAATGGTCAGGAAGCTCCTACGAGCAGTACTTC.

This clone was counted once. The rearrangement joins TRBV15 to TRBJ1-1, with 7 bases fitting TRBD1. J was trimmed by 1 base and V by 5 bases; bases with no gene match: 1. CDR3 length: 13 residues. The germline gives CDR1 LNHNV, CDR2 YYDKDF (reference sequence). CDR3 residues: CATSWDRNTEAFF. CDR3 in DNA: TGTGCCACCAGCTGGGACAGGAACACTGAAGCTTTCTTT.

The chain carries TRBV2 and TRBJ2-5, with D possibly matching TRBD2 (7 bases). The CDR3 consists of 16 residues. Germline-derived CDR1 and CDR2 are SNHLY and FYNNEI. V was pared by 0 bases and J by 5 bases, with 16 bases between. In nucleotides, the CDR3 is TGTGCCAGCAGTGAAGCGCAAATAGGGGGGGCGGAGACCCAGTACTTC. Translating gives CASSEAQIGGAETQYF.

DNA of the CDR3: TGTGCCAGCAGCGTAGGGGCCAACGTCCTGACTTTC. Protein product: CASSVGANVLTF. The gene calls are TRBV6-1 and TRBJ2-6, with D uncertain. Germline V CDR1 and CDR2: MNHNS, SASEGT. CDR3 length equals 12 residues. Trimming stripped 6 bases from V and 4 bases from J, with 4 bases between.

The chain is built from TRBV5-1 and TRBJ2-7, with D maybe TRBD2 (5 bases). The CDR3 loop spans 14 amino acids. Germline V gene sequence: CDR1 SGHRS, CDR2 YFSETQ. V was pared by 5 bases and J by 0 bases, with 12 bases between. CDR3 nucleotides: TGCGCCAGCAGGGCGGGTAGCGACTCCTACGAGCAGTACTTC. Encoded protein: CASRAGSDSYEQYF.

This clone occurred a few times. J is TRBJ1-2 and V is TRBV5-6; no reliable D call. The CDR3 spans 13 residues. V lost 4 bases, J lost 4 bases, and 11 bases lay in between. Per the germline V gene, CDR1 is SGHDT and CDR2 is YYEEEE. The CDR3 nucleotides are TGTGCCAGCAGCATCCAGCTCCGCTATGGCTACACCTTC. Protein product: CASSIQLRYGYTF.

V and J are TRBV7-9 and TRBJ2-1; weak D call: TRBD2 (6 bases). The length of the CDR3 is 14 residues. Trimming pared 5 bases from V and 4 bases from J, leaving 12 bases between. Per the germline V gene, CDR1 is SEHNR and CDR2 is FQNEAQ (reference sequence). CDR3 residues: CASSIRDSYNEQFF. The CDR3 nucleotides read TGTGCCAGCAGCATCCGGGACTCTTACAATGAGCAGTTCTTC. Looking up the rest from reference TRBV7-9 and TRBJ2-1 gives the full variable domain: DTGVSQNPRHKITKRGQNVTFRCDPISEHNRLYWYRQTLGQGPEFLTYFQNEAQLEKSRLLSDRFSAERPKGSFSTLEIQRTEQGDSAMYLCASSIRDSYNEQFFGPGTRLTVL.

The rearrangement joins TRBV12-5 to TRBJ1-1; D not certain. V lost 1 base to trimming and J lost 4 bases, with 10 bases between them. Germline assignment: CDR1 LGHNT and CDR2 FRNRAP. There are 14 residues in the CDR3. CDR3 amino acids: CASGLASGSTEAFF. DNA of the CDR3: TGTGCTAGTGGTTTGGCCAGCGGGTCCACTGAAGCTTTCTTT.

The rearrangement links TRBV5-5 to TRBJ1-5; 11 nucleotides agree with TRBD1. The CDR3 loop spans 16 amino acids. With V trimmed by 0 bases and J by 9 bases, 8 bases remained unmatched. In germline, CDR1 is SGHKS, CDR2 YYEKEE (reference sequence). CDR3 in DNA: TGTGCCAGCAGCTTGGGTGGGACAGGGGGTGTAGGGCCCCAGCATTTT. The encoded protein is CASSLGGTGGVGPQHF. Variable domain in full (rest from reference TRBV5-5 and TRBJ1-5): DAGVTQSPTHLIKTRGQQVTLRCSPISGHKSVSWYQQVLGQGPQFIFQYYEKEERGRGNFPDRFSARQFPNYSSELNVNALLLGDSALYLCASSLGGTGGVGPQHFGDGTRLSIL.

The rearrangement links TRBV5-1 to TRBJ1-6; 8 nucleotides agree with TRBD1. The CDR3 runs to 15 residues. Germline V gene lookup returns CDR1 SGHRS and CDR2 YFSETQ. Germline trimming cut 4 bases from V and 6 bases from J; bases unmatched to any gene: 6. The CDR3 is CASSTDRAVNSPLHF. CDR3 bases: TGCGCCAGCAGCACGGACAGGGCGGTTAATTCACCCCTCCACTTT.

CDR3 loop: CASSPNPGPNYEQYF. CDR3 bases: TGCGCCAGCAGCCCCAATCCGGGACCCAACTACGAGCAGTACTTC. The rearrangement links TRBV4-3 to TRBJ2-7, with D perhaps being TRBD1 or TRBD2 (5 bases each). Germline-derived CDR1 and CDR2 are LGHNA and YSLEER. V dropped 4 bases and J dropped 3 bases, with 16 bases sitting between them. The CDR3 covers 15 residues.

The chain couples TRBV27 to TRBJ2-7; 9 positions match TRBD2. Trimming cost V 2 bases and J 1 base; bases outside gene matches: 3. CDR3 length: 15 residues. Germline CDR1 reads MNHEY; CDR2 reads SMNVEV (reference sequence). CDR3 DNA sequence: TGTGCCAGCAGTTTAGCAGCGGGGGGATCCTACGAGCAGTACTTC. Its translation is CASSLAAGGSYEQYF.